These 20 T cell receptor beta chains were sequenced from one sample in a study of blood T cell repertoires in COVID-19. Profiling relied on immunoSEQ multiplex PCR, and the TCRdb table lists in-frame clones only, not all of them. The table includes 70,000 or so clones, 82% detected once. Sequencing was performed on peripheral blood. These TCRs come from a human donor in a cohort sampled during active COVID-19.

The gene calls are TRBV18 and TRBJ1-1; the match to TRBD1 covers 8 bases. CDR1 and CDR2 (germline): KGHSH, LQKENI. There are 15 residues in the CDR3. Trimming took 3 bases from V and 8 from J; bases not matched to a gene: 11. CDR3 in amino acids: CASSPDYNRGGEAFF. DNA of the CDR3: TGTGCCAGCTCACCCGACTATAACAGGGGGGGGGAAGCTTTCTTT.

The chain couples TRBV19 to TRBJ1-5; D might be TRBD1 (6 bases). Germline V gene sequence: CDR1 LNHDA, CDR2 SQIVND (reference sequence). This CDR3 region has 14 residues. Between the trimmed V and J ends, which lost 4 bases and 5 bases, there was a span of 12 bases. CDR3 nucleotide sequence: TGTGCCAGTAGTACAGAACAGGGATATCAGCCCCAGCATTTT. It yields the protein CASSTEQGYQPQHF.

The rearrangement uses TRBV5-1 and TRBJ1-1, with D possibly matching TRBD1 (6 bases). The CDR3 spans 15 residues. V dropped 5 bases and J dropped 1 base, with 15 bases sitting between them. Germline V CDR1 and CDR2: SGHRS, YFSETQ. CDR3 amino acids: CASRQPGTPNTEAFF. CDR3 coding DNA: TGCGCCAGCAGGCAACCCGGGACACCGAACACTGAAGCTTTCTTT.

DNA of the CDR3: TGCGCCAGCAGCATGGGACAGGTAGGCGATGAGCAGTTCTTC. Translated, it gives CASSMGQVGDEQFF. V usage is TRBV5-1 and J usage is TRBJ2-1, with 8 nucleotides matching TRBD1. The germline gives CDR1 SGHRS, CDR2 YFSETQ. The J segment lost 8 bases and the V segment lost 4 bases, leaving 8 bases of the junction unmatched. This CDR3 is 14 amino acids long.

This chain joins TRBV4-1 and TRBJ1-2, with 8 bases fitting TRBD1. Germline V CDR1 and CDR2: MGHRA, YSYEKL. This CDR3 is 14 amino acids long. The V and J ends lost 8 bases and 6 bases, in that order; junction bases with no gene match: 11. The CDR3 here is CASAGGLGPDGYTF. The DNA of the CDR3 is TGCGCCAGCGCAGGGGGCCTAGGACCGGATGGCTACACCTTC.

The genes are TRBV7-2 and TRBJ2-3; a weak D match, TRBD1 (5 bases). Trimming cost V 4 bases and J 3 bases, with 8 bases left between them. Germline V gene data show CDR1 as SGHTA and CDR2 as FQGNSA. The CDR3 totals 13 residues. The CDR3 spells CASSSRQTDTQYF. As DNA, the CDR3 is TGTGCCAGCAGCTCCCGACAGACAGATACGCAGTATTTT.

The gene calls are TRBV11-2 and TRBJ1-2; 8 bases are shared with TRBD1. V dropped 5 bases and J dropped 5; count of bases not matched to a gene: 4. This CDR3 spans 13 amino acids. Germline-derived CDR1 and CDR2 are SGHAT and FQNNGV. The CDR3: CASSPDRDYGYTF. CDR3 bases: TGTGCCAGCAGCCCGGACAGGGATTATGGCTACACCTTC.

Only one count was recorded for this clone. V usage is TRBV19 and J usage is TRBJ1-1; 7 bases fit TRBD1. The CDR3 extends over 14 amino acids. V dropped 7 bases and J dropped 5; count of bases not matched to a gene: 10. Germline CDR1 reads LNHDA; CDR2 reads SQIVND (reference sequence). The CDR3, as DNA: TGTGCCAGTACAGACAGGGACGGGAGAACTGAAGCTTTCTTT. This translates into CASTDRDGRTEAFF.

The chain combines TRBV9 with TRBJ1-4; 9 bases fit TRBD1. Trimming at V came to 4 bases and at J to 6 bases, leaving 4 bases not matched to a gene. Germline CDR1 is SGDLS and CDR2 is YYNGEE. This CDR3 comprises 14 residues. Written as DNA, the CDR3 is TGTGCCAGCAGCCCGGGACAGGGAGATGAAAAACTGTTTTTT. Its translation: CASSPGQGDEKLFF.

As for this clone: It is unclear where the CDR3 begins or ends on the DNA, so no DNA is shown, and the CDR3 is as TCRdb lists it. The genes are TRBV19 and TRBJ1-1; the table's D gene call, TRBD1, was not cross checked with the DNA. Looked up from germline, CDR1 is LNHDA and CDR2 is SQIVND (reference sequence). The CDR3 totals 14 residues, both ends included. The CDR3 spells CASSVGTGAGDPFF.

J is TRBJ2-7 and V is TRBV6-2 or TRBV6-3; possibly TRBD1 for D (5 bases). The germline CDR1 and CDR2 sequences are MNHEY and SVGEGT. V was clipped by 0 bases and J by 2 bases, with 11 bases between them. The CDR3 is 15 residues long. DNA of the CDR3: TGTGCCAGCAGTTACTCGCCCAGGGTGACCTACGAGCAGTACTTC. It translates to CASSYSPRVTYEQYF.

This clone appeared once. The rearrangement uses TRBV7-6 and TRBJ1-1; 7 positions agree with TRBD1. CDR1 is SGHVS, CDR2 FNYEAQ, per germline. Trimming took 5 bases from V and 4 from J; bases not matched to a gene: 4. This CDR3 comprises 13 residues. The CDR3 DNA follows: TGTGCCAGCAGCCAAAGACAGGGCACTGAAGCTTTCTTT. Protein product: CASSQRQGTEAFF.

This clone turned up a few times. The chain recombines TRBV6-1 with TRBJ1-4; 8 bases agree with TRBD1. With 3 bases clipped from V and 6 bases from J, the junction kept 6 bases outside the gene matches. Germline V CDR1 and CDR2: MNHNS, SASEGT. This CDR3 comprises 15 residues. This chain's CDR3 is CASSDTTGAYEKLFF. CDR3 DNA sequence: TGTGCCAGCAGTGACACGACAGGGGCATATGAAAAACTGTTTTTT.

The chain has TRBV7-8 and TRBJ2-3; 7 positions agree with TRBD2. The CDR3 spans 17 residues. Losses at the gene ends were 3 bases for V and 3 bases for J; bases not matched to a gene: 12. Germline assignment: CDR1 SGHVS and CDR2 FQNEAQ. CDR3 amino acids: CASSLYYTGGETDTQYF. In DNA form, the CDR3 reads TGTGCCAGCAGCTTGTACTACACGGGGGGAGAGACAGATACGCAGTATTTT.

The chain carries TRBV3-1 (or the pseudogene TRBV3-2) and TRBJ1-3, with TRBD1 matching 7 bases. The CDR3 extends over 15 amino acids. Germline loops: CDR1 LGHDT, CDR2 YNNKEL (reference sequence). With 2 bases clipped from V and 4 bases from J, the junction kept 5 bases outside the gene matches. CDR3 nucleotides: TGTGCCAGCAGCCAAAGGGGGCCTTCAGGAAACACCATATATTTT. It specifies CASSQRGPSGNTIYF.

The chain couples TRBV19 to TRBJ1-6, with TRBD1 identical over 9 bases. V shed 5 bases and J 5 bases; nucleotides not matched to a gene: 7. The CDR3 is 16 amino acids. Germline values: CDR1 LNHDA, CDR2 SQIVND (reference sequence). Written as DNA, the CDR3 is TGTGCCAGTAGTTCCTCACAGGGGGCTGATAATTCACCCCTCCACTTT. Its protein is CASSSSQGADNSPLHF.

The chain links TRBV5-5 to TRBJ2-5; tentative D call: TRBD1 (6 bases). Germline assignment: CDR1 SGHKS and CDR2 YYEKEE (reference sequence). V lost 0 bases, J lost 1 base, and 7 bases lay in between. The CDR3 length is 14 residues. The CDR3 bases are TGTGCCAGCAGCTTGGTCAGGGGCCAAGAGACCCAGTACTTC. Translated: CASSLVRGQETQYF.

Note on this clone: This sample also contains other DNA sequences that code for the same CDR3. V is TRBV5-1 and J is TRBJ1-5, with TRBD1 matching over 8 bases. J lost 5 bases, V lost 1 base, and 5 bases had no gene match. The germline gives CDR1 SGHRS, CDR2 YFSETQ. This CDR3 has 15 amino acids. The CDR3 DNA reads as TGCGCCAGCAGCTTGACAGGGGGGTACGATCAGCCCCAGCATTTT. This sequence encodes CASSLTGGYDQPQHF.

The rearrangement links TRBV5-1 to TRBJ1-4; weak D call: TRBD1 (6 bases). Germline CDR1 and CDR2: SGHRS and YFSETQ. The CDR3 is made up of 15 amino acids. The V gene lost 3 bases and the J gene lost 7 bases, with 16 bases spanning the gap. The CDR3: CASSSRGSLSEKLFF. The CDR3 bases are TGCGCCAGCAGCTCCAGGGGTTCCCTCAGTGAAAAACTGTTTTTT.

J is TRBJ2-5 and V is TRBV7-2; 12 bases are a match to TRBD2. The CDR3 spans 15 residues. J was trimmed by 5 bases and V by 3 bases; bases with no gene match: 4. Germline CDR1 and CDR2: SGHTA and FQGNSA. The CDR3 reads CASSLTSGGGETQYF. Written as DNA, the CDR3 is TGTGCCAGCAGCTTGACTAGCGGGGGAGGGGAGACCCAGTACTTC.